This T cell receptor (beta chain) was recorded in a study of blood T cell repertoires in COVID-19. The germline CDR1 and CDR2 sequences are SGHRS and YFSETQ. V was shortened by 1 base and J by 0 bases, with 8 bases between the two germline ends. The CDR3 has 15 amino acids. Clones were read by immunoSEQ multiplex PCR, and TCRdb kept only the in-frame ones, dropping some. The sample has about 260,000 clones, about 87% seen once. Sequencing was performed on peripheral blood. The TCR sequence derives from a woman aged 40 to 50 with acute or convalescent COVID-19. The chain employs TRBV5-1 and TRBJ1-5; D unclear. The CDR3 region is CASSLMGYSNQPQHF. In nucleotides, the CDR3 is TGCGCCAGCAGCTTGATGGGCTATAGCAATCAGCCCCAGCATTTT.